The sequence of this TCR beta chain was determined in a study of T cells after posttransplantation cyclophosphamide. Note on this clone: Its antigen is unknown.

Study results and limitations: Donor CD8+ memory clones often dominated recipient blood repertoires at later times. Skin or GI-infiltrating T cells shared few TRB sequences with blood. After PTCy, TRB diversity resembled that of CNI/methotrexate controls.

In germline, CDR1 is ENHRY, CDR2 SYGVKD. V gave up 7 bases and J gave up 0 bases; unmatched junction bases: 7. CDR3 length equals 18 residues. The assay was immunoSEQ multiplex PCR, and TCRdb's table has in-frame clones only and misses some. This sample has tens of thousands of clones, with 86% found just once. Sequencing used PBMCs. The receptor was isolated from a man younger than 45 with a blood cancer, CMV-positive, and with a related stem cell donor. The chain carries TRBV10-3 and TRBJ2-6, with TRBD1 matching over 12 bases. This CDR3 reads CAIMGQGARSSGANVLTF. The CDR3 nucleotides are TGTGCCATCATGGGACAGGGGGCGAGGTCCTCTGGGGCCAACGTCCTGACTTTC.